These 9 T cell receptor beta chains were sequenced from one sample in a study of cytomegalovirus exposure and HLA in healthy donors. It was with 60 Vbeta and 13 Jbeta primers that the PCR ran. Generated by immunoSEQ multiplex PCR, the TCRdb table keeps only in-frame clones and is missing some. The table shows under 200,000 clones, with around 65% occurring only once. The sample was PBMCs. The receptors were gathered from a woman in her thirties or forties in good health and CMV-seropositive.

The gene calls are TRBV6-5 and TRBJ2-7, with TRBD2 matching over 7 bases. The CDR3 has 16 residues. In germline, CDR1 is MNHEY, CDR2 SVGAGI. Trimming at V came to 2 bases and at J to 7 bases, leaving 14 bases not matched to a gene. CDR3 coding DNA: TGTGCCAGCAGTTACGTACAGGAGCGGGGATCGGGAGAGCAGTACTTC. This sequence encodes CASSYVQERGSGEQYF.

The chain has TRBV27 and TRBJ2-3; 12 nucleotides line up with TRBD2. CDR3 length equals 16 residues. CDR1 MNHEY and CDR2 SMNVEV come from the germline V gene (reference sequence). V dropped 4 bases and J dropped 1; count of bases not matched to a gene: 3. As DNA, the CDR3 is TGTGCCAGCAGTTCCCTAGCGGGGGGGGGCACAGATACGCAGTATTTT. Protein product: CASSSLAGGGTDTQYF.

The genes are TRBV9 and TRBJ2-5; 11 bases are a match to TRBD2. Germline loops: CDR1 SGDLS, CDR2 YYNGEE. This CDR3 is 15 amino acids long. V lost 0 bases, J lost 5 bases, and 3 bases stayed unmatched. CDR3 protein: CASSVVAGGHETQYF. DNA of the CDR3: TGTGCCAGCAGCGTAGTAGCGGGGGGGCATGAGACCCAGTACTTC.

The chain joins TRBV9 to TRBJ1-2; 9 nucleotides match TRBD1. The germline V gene encodes CDR1 SGDLS and CDR2 YYNGEE. The CDR3 loop spans 16 amino acids. Trimming removed 0 bases from V and 8 bases from J; junction bases left unmatched: 11. The CDR3: CASSVDPAQGAGGYTF. CDR3 sequence (DNA): TGTGCCAGCAGCGTAGACCCGGCACAGGGGGCAGGGGGCTACACCTTC. Variable domain in full (rest from reference TRBV9 and TRBJ1-2): DSGVTQTPKHLITATGQRVTLRCSPRSGDLSVYWYQQSLDQGLQFLIQYYNGEERAKGNILERFSAQQFPDLHSELNLSSLELGDSALYFCASSVDPAQGAGGYTFGSGTRLTVV.

This chain connects TRBV9 to TRBJ2-5; TRBD2 matches at 7 bases. With 4 bases clipped from V and 4 bases from J, the junction kept 16 bases outside the gene matches. CDR1 is SGDLS, CDR2 YYNGEE, per germline. The CDR3 runs 17 residues. The CDR3 DNA reads TGTGCCAGCAGCCCCCGCTTAGGGGCGGGAGAGGGAGAGACCCAGTACTTC. As protein: CASSPRLGAGEGETQYF.

V is TRBV25-1 and J is TRBJ2-2; possibly TRBD2 for D (5 bases). The CDR3 totals 16 residues. CDR1 is MGHDK and CDR2 is SYGVNS in the germline V gene. Deletions cut 0 bases from V and 5 bases from J, with 13 bases between. Here the CDR3 DNA reads TGTGCCAGCAGTGAATACGAGGGTCATTGGACCGGGGAGCTGTTTTTT. It specifies CASSEYEGHWTGELFF.

The V and J genes are TRBV5-1 and TRBJ2-1; D is uncertain. Trimming left V 0 bases short and J 6 bases short, with 4 bases between. The germline gives CDR1 SGHRS, CDR2 YFSETQ. This CDR3 is 12 amino acids long. The chain's CDR3 is CASSLVRNEQFF. CDR3 in DNA: TGCGCCAGCAGCTTGGTCCGCAATGAGCAGTTCTTC.

The chain carries TRBV7-2 and TRBJ1-1; D gene uncertain. The germline V gene has CDR1 SGHTA and CDR2 FQGNSA. This CDR3 spans 14 amino acids. With 3 bases removed from V and 1 base from J, the gap between germline ends came to 9 bases. This CDR3 is CASSLAGWNTEAFF. The CDR3 DNA sequence: TGTGCCAGCAGCTTGGCCGGGTGGAACACTGAAGCTTTCTTT.

CDR3 sequence (DNA): TGTGCCAGCAGTGAATACGTAGGGGATTACGAGCAGTACTTC. Its translation is CASSEYVGDYEQYF. The chain combines TRBV25-1 with TRBJ2-7, with D possibly TRBD1 on 5 matching bases. The CDR3 has 14 residues. Germline values: CDR1 MGHDK, CDR2 SYGVNS. V was cut by 0 bases and J by 4 bases, with 10 bases left in between.